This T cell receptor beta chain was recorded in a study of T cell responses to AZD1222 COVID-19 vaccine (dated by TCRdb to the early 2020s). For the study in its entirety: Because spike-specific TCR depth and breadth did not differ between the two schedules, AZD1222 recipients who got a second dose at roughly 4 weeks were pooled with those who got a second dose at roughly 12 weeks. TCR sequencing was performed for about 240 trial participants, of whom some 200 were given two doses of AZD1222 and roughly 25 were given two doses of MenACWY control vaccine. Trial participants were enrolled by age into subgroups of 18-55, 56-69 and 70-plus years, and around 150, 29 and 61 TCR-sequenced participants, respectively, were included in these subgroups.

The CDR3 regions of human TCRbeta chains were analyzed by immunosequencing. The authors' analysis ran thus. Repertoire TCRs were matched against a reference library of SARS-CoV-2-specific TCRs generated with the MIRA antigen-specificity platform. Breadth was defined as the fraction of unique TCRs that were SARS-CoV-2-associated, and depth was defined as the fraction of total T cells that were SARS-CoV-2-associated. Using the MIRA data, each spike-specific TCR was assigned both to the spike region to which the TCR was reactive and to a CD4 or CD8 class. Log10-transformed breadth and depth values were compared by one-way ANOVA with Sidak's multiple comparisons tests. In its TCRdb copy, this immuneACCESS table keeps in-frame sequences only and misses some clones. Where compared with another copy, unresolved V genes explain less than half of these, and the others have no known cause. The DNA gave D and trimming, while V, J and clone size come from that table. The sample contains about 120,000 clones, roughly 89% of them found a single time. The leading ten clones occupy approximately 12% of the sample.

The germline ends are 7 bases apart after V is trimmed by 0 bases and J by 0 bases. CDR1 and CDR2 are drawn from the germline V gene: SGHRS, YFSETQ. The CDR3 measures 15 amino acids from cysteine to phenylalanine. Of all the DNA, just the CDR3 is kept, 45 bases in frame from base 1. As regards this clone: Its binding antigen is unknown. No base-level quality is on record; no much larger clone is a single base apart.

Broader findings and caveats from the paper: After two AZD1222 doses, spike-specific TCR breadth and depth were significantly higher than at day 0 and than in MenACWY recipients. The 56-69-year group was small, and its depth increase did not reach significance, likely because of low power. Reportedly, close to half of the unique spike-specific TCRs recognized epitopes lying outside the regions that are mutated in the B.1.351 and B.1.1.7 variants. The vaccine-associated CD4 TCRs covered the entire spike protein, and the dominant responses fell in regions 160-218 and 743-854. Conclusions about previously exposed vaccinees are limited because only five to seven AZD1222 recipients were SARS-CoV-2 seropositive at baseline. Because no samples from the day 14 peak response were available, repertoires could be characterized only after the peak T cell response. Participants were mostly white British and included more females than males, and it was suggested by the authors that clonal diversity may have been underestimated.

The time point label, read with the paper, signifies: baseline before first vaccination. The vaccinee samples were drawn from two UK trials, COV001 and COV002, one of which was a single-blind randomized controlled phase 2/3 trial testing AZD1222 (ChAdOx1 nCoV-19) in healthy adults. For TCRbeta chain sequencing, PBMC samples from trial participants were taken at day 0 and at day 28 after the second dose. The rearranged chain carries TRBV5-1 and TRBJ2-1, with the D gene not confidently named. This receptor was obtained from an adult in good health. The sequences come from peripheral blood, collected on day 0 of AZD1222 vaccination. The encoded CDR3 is CASSLGAASYNEQFF. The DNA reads TGCGCCAGCAGCTTGGGGGCGGCCTCCTACAATGAGCAGTTCTTC. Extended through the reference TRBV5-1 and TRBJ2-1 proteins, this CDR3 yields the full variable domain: KAGVTQTPRYLIKTRGQQVTLSCSPISGHRSVSWYQQTPGQGLQFLFEYFSETQRNKGNFPGRFSGRQFSNSRSEMNVSTLELGDSALYLCASSLGAASYNEQFFGPGTRLTVL.